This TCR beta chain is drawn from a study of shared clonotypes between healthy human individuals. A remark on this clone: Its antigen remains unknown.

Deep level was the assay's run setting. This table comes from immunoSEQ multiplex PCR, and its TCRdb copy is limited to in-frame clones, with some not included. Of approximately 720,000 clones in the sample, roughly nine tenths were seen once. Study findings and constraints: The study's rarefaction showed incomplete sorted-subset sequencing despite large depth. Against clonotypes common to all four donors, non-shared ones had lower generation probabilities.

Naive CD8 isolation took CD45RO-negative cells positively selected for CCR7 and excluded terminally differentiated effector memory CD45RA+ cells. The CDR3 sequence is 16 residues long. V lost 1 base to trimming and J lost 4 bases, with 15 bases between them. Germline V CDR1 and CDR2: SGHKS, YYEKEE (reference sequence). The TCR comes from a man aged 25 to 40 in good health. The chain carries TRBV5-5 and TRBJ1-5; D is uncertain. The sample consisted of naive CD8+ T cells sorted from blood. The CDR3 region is CASSLFFRDPNQPQHF. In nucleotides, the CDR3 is TGTGCCAGCAGCTTGTTCTTCCGTGACCCAAATCAGCCCCAGCATTTT.